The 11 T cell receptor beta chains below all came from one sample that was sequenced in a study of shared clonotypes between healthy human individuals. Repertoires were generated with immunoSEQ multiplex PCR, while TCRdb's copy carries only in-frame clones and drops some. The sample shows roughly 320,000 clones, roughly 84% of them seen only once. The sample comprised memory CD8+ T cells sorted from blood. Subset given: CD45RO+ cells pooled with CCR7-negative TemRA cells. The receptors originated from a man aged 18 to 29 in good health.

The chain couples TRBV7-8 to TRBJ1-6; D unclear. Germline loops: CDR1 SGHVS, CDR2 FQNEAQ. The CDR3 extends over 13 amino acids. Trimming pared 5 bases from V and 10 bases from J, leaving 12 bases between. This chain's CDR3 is CASSPWWESPLHF. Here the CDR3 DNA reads TGTGCCAGCAGCCCCTGGTGGGAATCACCCCTCCACTTT. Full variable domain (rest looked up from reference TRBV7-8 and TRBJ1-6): GAGVSQSPRYKVAKRGQDVALRCDPISGHVSLFWYQQALGQGPEFLTYFQNEAQLDKSGLPSDRFFAERPEGSVSTLKIQRTQQEDSAVYLCASSPWWESPLHFGNGTRLTVT.

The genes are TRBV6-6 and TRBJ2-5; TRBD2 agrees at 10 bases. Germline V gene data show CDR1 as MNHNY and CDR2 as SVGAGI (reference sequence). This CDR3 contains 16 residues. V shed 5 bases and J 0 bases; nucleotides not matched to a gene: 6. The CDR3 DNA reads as TGTGCCAGCAGTCCTGGACTAGCGGAGTACCAAGAGACCCAGTACTTC. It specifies CASSPGLAEYQETQYF.

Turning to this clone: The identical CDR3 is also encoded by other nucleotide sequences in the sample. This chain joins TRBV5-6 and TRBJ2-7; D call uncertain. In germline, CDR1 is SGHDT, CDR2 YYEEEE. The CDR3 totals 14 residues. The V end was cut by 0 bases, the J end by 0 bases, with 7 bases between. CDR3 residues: CASSLEGNSYEQYF. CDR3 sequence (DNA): TGTGCCAGCAGCTTGGAAGGGAACTCCTACGAGCAGTACTTC.

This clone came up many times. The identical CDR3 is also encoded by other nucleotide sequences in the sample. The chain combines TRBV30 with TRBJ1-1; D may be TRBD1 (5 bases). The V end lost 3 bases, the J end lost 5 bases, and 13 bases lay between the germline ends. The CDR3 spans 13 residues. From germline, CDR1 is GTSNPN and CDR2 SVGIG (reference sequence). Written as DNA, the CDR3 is TGTGCCTGGAGCGGCGGGCAGGGAACTGAAGCTTTCTTT. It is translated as CAWSGGQGTEAFF.

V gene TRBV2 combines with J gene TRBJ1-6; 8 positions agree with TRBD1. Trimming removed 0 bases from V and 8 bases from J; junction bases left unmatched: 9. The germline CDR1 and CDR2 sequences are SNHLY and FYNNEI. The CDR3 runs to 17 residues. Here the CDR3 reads CASSEARLDREDSPLHF. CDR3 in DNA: TGTGCCAGCAGTGAAGCACGCTTGGACAGGGAGGATTCACCCCTCCACTTT.

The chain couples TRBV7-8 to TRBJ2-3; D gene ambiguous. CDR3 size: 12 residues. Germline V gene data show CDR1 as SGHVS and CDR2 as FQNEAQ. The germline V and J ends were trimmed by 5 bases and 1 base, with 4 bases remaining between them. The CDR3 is CASSGGTDTQYF. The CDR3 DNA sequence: TGTGCCAGCAGCGGGGGCACAGATACGCAGTATTTT.

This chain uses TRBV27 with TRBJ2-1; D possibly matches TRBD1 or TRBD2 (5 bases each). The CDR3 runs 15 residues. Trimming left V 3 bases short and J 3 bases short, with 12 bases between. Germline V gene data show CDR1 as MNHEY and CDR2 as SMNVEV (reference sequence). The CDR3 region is CASSFHGTDYNEQFF. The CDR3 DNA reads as TGTGCCAGCAGTTTCCACGGGACGGACTACAATGAGCAGTTCTTC.

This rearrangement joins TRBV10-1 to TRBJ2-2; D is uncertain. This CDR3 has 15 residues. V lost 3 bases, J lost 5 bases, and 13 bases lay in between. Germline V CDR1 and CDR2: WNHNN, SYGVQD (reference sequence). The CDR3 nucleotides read TGCGCCAGCAGTGACCCAGCCACCGGGACCGGGGAGCTGTTTTTT. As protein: CASSDPATGTGELFF.

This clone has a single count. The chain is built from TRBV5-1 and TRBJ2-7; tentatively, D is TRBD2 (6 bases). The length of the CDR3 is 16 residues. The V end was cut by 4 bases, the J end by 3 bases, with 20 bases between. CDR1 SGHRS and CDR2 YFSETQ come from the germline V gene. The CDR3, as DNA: TGCGCCAGCAGCGGAGGGACTGCCGGTCCCCACTACGAGCAGTACTTC. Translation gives CASSGGTAGPHYEQYF. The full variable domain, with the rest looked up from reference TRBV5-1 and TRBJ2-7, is KAGVTQTPRYLIKTRGQQVTLSCSPISGHRSVSWYQQTPGQGLQFLFEYFSETQRNKGNFPGRFSGRQFSNSRSEMNVSTLELGDSALYLCASSGGTAGPHYEQYFGPGTRLTVT.

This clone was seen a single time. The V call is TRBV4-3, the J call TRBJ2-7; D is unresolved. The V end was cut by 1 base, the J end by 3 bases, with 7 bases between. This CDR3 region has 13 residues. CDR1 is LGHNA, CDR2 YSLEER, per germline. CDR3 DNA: TGCGCCAGCAGCCAAGGATGGGACTACGAGCAGTACTTC. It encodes CASSQGWDYEQYF.

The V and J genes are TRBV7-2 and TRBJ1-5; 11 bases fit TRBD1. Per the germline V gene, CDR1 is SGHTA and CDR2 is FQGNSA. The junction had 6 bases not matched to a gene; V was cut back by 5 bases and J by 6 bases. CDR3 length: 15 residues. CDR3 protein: CASSLDRGLGQPQHF. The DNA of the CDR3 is TGTGCCAGCAGCCTGGACAGGGGGCTAGGTCAGCCCCAGCATTTT.